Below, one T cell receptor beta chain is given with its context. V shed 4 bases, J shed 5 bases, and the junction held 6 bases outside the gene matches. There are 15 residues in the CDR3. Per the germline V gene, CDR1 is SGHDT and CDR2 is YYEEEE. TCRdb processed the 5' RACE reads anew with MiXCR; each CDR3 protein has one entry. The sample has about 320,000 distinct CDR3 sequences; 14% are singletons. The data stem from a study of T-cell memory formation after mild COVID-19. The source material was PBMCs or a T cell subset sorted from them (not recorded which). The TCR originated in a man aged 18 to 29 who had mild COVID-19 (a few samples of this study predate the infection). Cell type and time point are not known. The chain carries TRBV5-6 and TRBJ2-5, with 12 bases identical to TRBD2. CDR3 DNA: TGTGCCAGCAGCACCGGACTAGCGGGGTGGGAGACCCAGTACTTC. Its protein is CASSTGLAGWETQYF.